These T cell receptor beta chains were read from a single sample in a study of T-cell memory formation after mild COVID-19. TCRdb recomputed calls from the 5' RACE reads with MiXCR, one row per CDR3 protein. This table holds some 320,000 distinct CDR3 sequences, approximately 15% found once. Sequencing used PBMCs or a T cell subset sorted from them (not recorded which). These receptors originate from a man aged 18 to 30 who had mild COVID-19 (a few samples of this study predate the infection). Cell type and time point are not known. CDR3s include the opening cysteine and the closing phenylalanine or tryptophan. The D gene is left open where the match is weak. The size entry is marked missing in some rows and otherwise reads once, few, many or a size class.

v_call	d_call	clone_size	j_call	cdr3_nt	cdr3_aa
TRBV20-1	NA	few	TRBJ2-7	TGCAGCGCCAAGGGGGGAGGGGACTACGAGCAGTACTTC	CSAKGGGDYEQYF
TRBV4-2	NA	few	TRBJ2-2	TGTGCCAGCAGCACCGCCGGGGACAACACCGGGGAGCTGTTTTTT	CASSTAGDNTGELFF
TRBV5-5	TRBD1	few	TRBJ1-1	TGTGCCAGCAGCATACGGGACAGGGTCACTGAAGCTTTCTTT	CASSIRDRVTEAFF
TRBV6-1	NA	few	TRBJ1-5	TGTGCCAGCAGTGAAGATCAGCCCCAGCATTTT	CASSEDQPQHF
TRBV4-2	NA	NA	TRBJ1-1	TGTGCCAGCAGCCAAGAAACCAGGGTAACTGAAGCTTTCTTT	CASSQETRVTEAFF
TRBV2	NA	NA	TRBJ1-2	TGTGCCAGCAGTGAAGTCCCCAGGCTTAACTATGGCTACACCTTC	CASSEVPRLNYGYTF
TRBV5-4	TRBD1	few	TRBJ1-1	TGTGCCAGCAGCTCAGGGGGCGAACCTGCTGAAGCTTTCTTT	CASSSGGEPAEAFF
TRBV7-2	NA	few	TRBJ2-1	TGTGCCAGCAGCTCGGCGGATGAGCAGTTCTTC	CASSSADEQFF
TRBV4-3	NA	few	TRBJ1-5	TGCGCCAGCAGCCAAGATCCGGGTCAGCCCCAGCATTTT	CASSQDPGQPQHF
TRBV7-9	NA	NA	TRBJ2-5	TGTGCCAGCAGCTTATTTACGAATAAAGAGACCCAGTACTTC	CASSLFTNKETQYF
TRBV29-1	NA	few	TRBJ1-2	TGCAGCGTTGTAGTCCGGGATACGCCCTATGGCTACACCTTC	CSVVVRDTPYGYTF
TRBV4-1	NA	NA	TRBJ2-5	TGCGCCAGCAGCCATCCGGGCCTCCAAGAGACCCAGTACTTC	CASSHPGLQETQYF
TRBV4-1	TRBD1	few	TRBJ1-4	TGCGCCAGCAGCCAAACCGGGACAGGGAATGAAAAACTGTTTTTT	CASSQTGTGNEKLFF
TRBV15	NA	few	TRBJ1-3	TGTGCCACCAGCACCGGAAACACCATATATTTT	CATSTGNTIYF
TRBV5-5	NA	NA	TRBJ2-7	TGTGCCAGCAGCCGGGGGAGCTCCTACGAGCAGTACTTC	CASSRGSSYEQYF
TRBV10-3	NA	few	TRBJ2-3	TGTGCCATCAGTGGGGGAAACACAGATACGCAGTATTTT	CAISGGNTDTQYF
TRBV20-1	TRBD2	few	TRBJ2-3	TGCAGTGCTAGAAAGCGGGGGGGCCTGGTAGATACGAAGTATTTT	CSARKRGGLVDTKYF
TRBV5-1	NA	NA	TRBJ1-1	TGCGCCAGCAGCTTCGAAACGGACACTGAAGCTTTCTTT	CASSFETDTEAFF
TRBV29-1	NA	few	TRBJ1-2	TGCAGCGTTGAGAGGGGTAGGGGCTACACCTTC	CSVERGRGYTF
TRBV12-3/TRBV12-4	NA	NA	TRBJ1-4	TGTGCCAGCAGTTTGGGGCCGCTACTTAATGAAAAACTGTTTTTT	CASSLGPLLNEKLFF
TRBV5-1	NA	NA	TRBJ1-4	TGCGCCAGCAGCCCTGGACAGAGGGAAAAACTGTTTTTT	CASSPGQREKLFF
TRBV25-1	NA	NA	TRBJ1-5	TGTGCCAGCAGTGATGGTCGCCAGCCCCAGCATTTT	CASSDGRQPQHF
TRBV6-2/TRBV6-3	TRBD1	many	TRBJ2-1	TGTGCCAGCAGAGGGGGACAGGGGGCAAGGGTCCCCTACAATGAGCAGTTCTTC	CASRGGQGARVPYNEQFF
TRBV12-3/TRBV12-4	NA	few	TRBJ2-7	TGTGCCAGCAGTTTCAATCGGGGGAGGGAGCAGTACTTC	CASSFNRGREQYF
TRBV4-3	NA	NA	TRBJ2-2	TGCGCCAGCAGCCAGATTGGACGGACCGGGGAGCTGTTTTTT	CASSQIGRTGELFF
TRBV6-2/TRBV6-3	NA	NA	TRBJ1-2	TGTGCCAGCAGTTACGTCACAACCTCTAACTATGGCTACACCTTC	CASSYVTTSNYGYTF
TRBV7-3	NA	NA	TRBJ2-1	TGTGCCAGCAGCTGGACTTTCTACAATGAGCAGTTCTTC	CASSWTFYNEQFF
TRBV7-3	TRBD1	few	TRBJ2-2	TGTGCCAGCAGCCGGACAGGGGAAGAAACCGGGGAGCTGTTTTTT	CASSRTGEETGELFF
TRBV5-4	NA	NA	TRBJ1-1	TGTGCCAGCAGACGTGACAGGTCGAGGACTGAAGCTTTCTTT	CASRRDRSRTEAFF
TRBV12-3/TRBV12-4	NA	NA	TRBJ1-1	TGTGCCAGCAGTTCCCGGGGTTCTGGTCTAGCTTTCTTT	CASSSRGSGLAFF
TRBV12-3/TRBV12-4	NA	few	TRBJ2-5	TGTGCCAGCAGTTCCCGGGACGGGGAGACCCAGTACTTC	CASSSRDGETQYF
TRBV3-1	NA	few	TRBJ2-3	TGTGCCAGCAGCCAGAGTGCGGGGAGCACAGATACGCAGTATTTT	CASSQSAGSTDTQYF
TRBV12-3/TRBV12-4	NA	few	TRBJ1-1	TGTGCCAGCAGTTATAACGGGGGGCTAATGAACACTGAAGCTTTCTTT	CASSYNGGLMNTEAFF
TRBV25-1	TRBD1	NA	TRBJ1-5	TGTGCCAGCAGTGGAGCCTTGGACAGGGGGAAATTTAGCAATCAGCCCCAGCATTTT	CASSGALDRGKFSNQPQHF
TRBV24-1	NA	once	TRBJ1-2	TGTGCCACCAGTGATTCGAGCAGGGTATGGAGAGGCTACACCTTC	CATSDSSRVWRGYTF